This TCR beta chain was profiled in a study of T cell repertoires in cytomegalovirus infection. Whole-study results and caveats: Frequencies of public TCR beta families were cumulated, and this identified carriers of CMV plus the relevant HLA. HLA-C-restricted CMV-specific TCR beta clonotypes prevailed in the ex vivo response.

Germline V gives CDR1 SEHNR, CDR2 FQNEAQ (reference sequence). The CDR3 extends over 16 amino acids. V dropped 4 bases and J dropped 2 bases, with 17 bases sitting between them. This clonotype showed up many times. Its antigen is still unknown. MiXCR, run by TCRdb on the reads, gives a single entry per CDR3 protein. This sample has roughly 640,000 distinct CDR3 sequences; 20% to 25% occur once, and the top ten carry approximately 8%. The V gene is TRBV7-9, the J gene TRBJ2-5, with D possibly called TRBD1 or TRBD2 (5 bases each). This TCR was recovered from a human donor in good health (CMV status not recorded). Some clones in this sample may be carry-over from other donors' samples. Sequenced input: CD8+ T cells from PBMCs. The CDR3 nucleotides are TGTGCCAGCAGCTCCCCCCGGGACGGAGGACAAGAGACCCAGTACTTC. Its translation is CASSSPRDGGQETQYF.